This is a list of T cell receptor beta chains from one sample in a study of T cell changes during pregnancy in multiple sclerosis. Clones were read by immunoSEQ multiplex PCR, and TCRdb kept only the in-frame ones, dropping some. The table includes 85,000 to 110,000 clones, 85% to 95% detected once. The input for sequencing was peripheral blood, taken after pregnancy. These receptors were taken from a female donor with multiple sclerosis, enrolled in a pregnancy study. CDR3s include the opening cysteine and the closing phenylalanine or tryptophan. D genes are given only for firm matches. The size of a clone is reported for some rows only, either as once, few or many, or as a class for expanded clones.

abundance,v_gene,j_gene,d_gene,CDR3nt,CDR3aa
NA,TRBV6-1,TRBJ2-7,NA,TGTGCCAGCAGTGAAACGAACTTACGAAGCTCCTACGAGCAGTACTTC,CASSETNLRSSYEQYF
NA,TRBV6-5,TRBJ1-5,NA,TGTGCCAGCAGTTTTCGACTGCAGCCCCAGCATTTT,CASSFRLQPQHF
NA,TRBV11-2,TRBJ1-3,TRBD1,TGTGCCAGCAGCAAACAGGGGGTTGGAAACACCATATATTTT,CASSKQGVGNTIYF
once,TRBV7-6,TRBJ2-1,TRBD2,TGTGCCAGCAGCCTCCCCCGGCTAGCGGGAGAGAATGAGCAGTTCTTC,CASSLPRLAGENEQFF
NA,TRBV7-2,TRBJ2-3,NA,TGTGCCAGCAGCCCGGGACAATACACAGATACGCAGTATTTT,CASSPGQYTDTQYF
NA,TRBV7-8,TRBJ2-1,TRBD1,TGTGCCAGCAGCTTAGGGGACAGATATTACAATGAGCAGTTCTTC,CASSLGDRYYNEQFF
NA,TRBV27,TRBJ2-1,TRBD2,TGTGCCAGCAGGACGGCGGGAGGGGGCAATGAGCAGTTCTTC,CASRTAGGGNEQFF
NA,TRBV5-1,TRBJ2-3,TRBD2,TGCGCCAGCAGCTTGTTTCTAGCGGGAGGAGGCACAGATACGCAGTATTTT,CASSLFLAGGGTDTQYF
NA,TRBV5-1,TRBJ2-3,TRBD2,TGCGCCAGCAGCCCTTTGCTAGCGGGGTTGACAGATACGCAGTATTTT,CASSPLLAGLTDTQYF
NA,TRBV2,TRBJ2-1,NA,TGTGCCAGCATCAAAGGGACTCTTGACAATGAGCAGTTCTTC,CASIKGTLDNEQFF
NA,TRBV4-3,TRBJ2-3,TRBD2,TGCGCCAGCAGCCCAGGGATGGGACTAGATAAACCTACGCAGTATTTT,CASSPGMGLDKPTQYF
NA,TRBV7-2,TRBJ2-5,NA,TGTGCCAGCAGCTTAGGACAGGGGAGGGAGGAGACCCAGTACTTC,CASSLGQGREETQYF
NA,TRBV15,TRBJ2-5,NA,TGTGCCACCATTTCCCGTGGGAGTATCGCCCAAGAGACCCAGTACTTC,CATISRGSIAQETQYF
NA,TRBV5-1,TRBJ2-3,TRBD2,TGCGCCAGCAGCTTGTACGGGGGCGGGAGGGATACGCAGTATTTT,CASSLYGGGRDTQYF
NA,TRBV5-4,TRBJ2-7,TRBD1,TGTGCCAGCAGGCGGGGACAGGAGAGGGAGCAGTACTTC,CASRRGQEREQYF
NA,TRBV7-9,TRBJ2-2,NA,TGTGCCAGCAGCTTAGACAGGATCAAGAACACCGGGGAGCTGTTTTTT,CASSLDRIKNTGELFF
NA,TRBV19,TRBJ1-1,TRBD1,TGTGCCAGTAGCCCCAACCGACAGGGGGGGCCCGGCGACTCTGAAGCTTTCTTT,CASSPNRQGGPGDSEAFF
NA,TRBV6-1,TRBJ2-2,NA,TGTGCCAGCAGTGTCGCGCCCCTGACAGGAGCGAACACCGGGGAGCTGTTTTTT,CASSVAPLTGANTGELFF
NA,TRBV15,TRBJ1-2,TRBD1,TGTGCCACCAGCAGAGGGGCAGGGGGTTATGGCTACACCTTC,CATSRGAGGYGYTF
NA,TRBV4-1,TRBJ1-6,NA,TGCGCCAGCAGCCAAGATGCAGGGAAACTCGATTCACCCCTCCACTTT,CASSQDAGKLDSPLHF
NA,TRBV2,TRBJ1-4,NA,TGTGCCATTGCGCCCGGAGCTAGCGAAAAACTGTTTTTT,CAIAPGASEKLFF
NA,TRBV18,TRBJ1-1,NA,TGTGCCAGCTCTCCTGACCGAGCGGGGGCTGAAGCTTTCTTT,CASSPDRAGAEAFF
few,TRBV10-3,TRBJ1-5,NA,TGTGCCATCAGTGAGTCCGTCCGGGGGTATAGCAATCAGCCCCAGCATTTT,CAISESVRGYSNQPQHF
NA,TRBV27,TRBJ2-2,NA,TGTGCCAGCAGTAATGCCGGGATCCTCGAGGGAACTGCCGGGGAGCTGTTTTTT,CASSNAGILEGTAGELFF
NA,TRBV30,TRBJ2-7,TRBD2,TGTGCCTGGAGTGAGGGGAGGGCCTACGAGCAGTACTTC,CAWSEGRAYEQYF
NA,TRBV7-6,TRBJ2-3,TRBD2,TGTGCCAGCAGCAGACTAGCGGGGGGGAGCACAGATACGCAGTATTTT,CASSRLAGGSTDTQYF
NA,TRBV28,TRBJ2-7,NA,TGTGCCAGCAGCTCCTCCCGAGTAGTCGACGAGCAGTACTTC,CASSSSRVVDEQYF
few,TRBV4-1,TRBJ2-5,TRBD2,TGCGCCAGCAGCCAAGATGCGGCCAGCGGGGGGGCCCTACCAACCCAAGAGACCCAGTACTTC,CASSQDAASGGALPTQETQYF
NA,TRBV5-1,TRBJ2-5,NA,TGCGCCAGCAGCTCAGGGGAGACCCAGTACTTC,CASSSGETQYF
NA,TRBV6-1,TRBJ1-2,TRBD1,TGTGCCAGCAGTGAAGCCTCGACAGGGGTAGGTGGCTACACCTTC,CASSEASTGVGGYTF
once,TRBV19,TRBJ2-1,TRBD1,TGTGCCAGTAGCAGAAAGGGGACAGGGTCCCCGGCTGAGCAGTTCTTC,CASSRKGTGSPAEQFF
NA,TRBV7-2,TRBJ2-1,TRBD1,TGTGCCAGCAATGGACAGGGATACAATGAGCAGTTCTTC,CASNGQGYNEQFF
NA,TRBV28,TRBJ1-2,TRBD1,TGTGCCAGCAGCCCCGGTGGGACAGGGGGCGTCGGGGGCTACACCTTC,CASSPGGTGGVGGYTF
NA,TRBV5-8,TRBJ2-5,NA,TGTGCCAGCAGCCACATGACACAGGCCCTCCAAGAGACCCAGTACTTC,CASSHMTQALQETQYF
once,TRBV5-1,TRBJ2-1,TRBD1,TGCGCCAGCAGCCCCCGGACAGGGGTTAATGAGCAGTTCTTC,CASSPRTGVNEQFF
NA,TRBV9,TRBJ2-7,TRBD2,TGTGCCAGCAGCGTAGGTCCTAGCGGGATAACGGGCGAGCAGTACTTC,CASSVGPSGITGEQYF
NA,TRBV5-1,TRBJ1-1,TRBD1,TGCGCCAGCAGCCTGACTTCGGGACCGGGGACAGGAGGGTCTGAAGCTTTCTTT,CASSLTSGPGTGGSEAFF
NA,TRBV28,TRBJ2-2,NA,TGTGCCAGCGCGCACTACCCGAACACCGGGGAGCTGTTTTTT,CASAHYPNTGELFF
NA,TRBV5-1,TRBJ2-5,TRBD2,TGCGCCAGCAGCTTAAAGGTGACTAGCGTCGACCGGGGCCAAGAGACCCAGTACTTC,CASSLKVTSVDRGQETQYF
NA,TRBV5-5,TRBJ2-7,TRBD1,TGTGCCAGCAGCATAGGACAGGTGCTCGAGCAGTACTTC,CASSIGQVLEQYF
once,TRBV4-1,TRBJ2-7,TRBD1,TGCGCCAGCAGCCAACTCCCCGGACAGGGGTTCGGCGAGCAGTACTTC,CASSQLPGQGFGEQYF
once,TRBV27,TRBJ1-5,NA,TGTGCCAGCTGGACAGTTTTTCAGCCCCAGCATTTT,CASWTVFQPQHF
once,TRBV6-4,TRBJ2-1,TRBD2,TGTGCCAGCAGTGAGGCTAGCGGGGGGGCAAATGAGCAGTTCTTC,CASSEASGGANEQFF
NA,TRBV5-1,TRBJ2-1,TRBD2,TGCGCCAGCAGCCTAAGCTTTAGCGGGGGGACGGATGAGCAGTTCTTC,CASSLSFSGGTDEQFF
NA,TRBV18,TRBJ2-2,NA,TGTGCCAGCTCGACCCAGGGAAATTCCGGGGAGCTGTTTTTT,CASSTQGNSGELFF
NA,TRBV15,TRBJ2-7,NA,TGTGCCACCAGCCCAGGGGCCTTCTACGAGCAGTACTTC,CATSPGAFYEQYF
NA,TRBV30,TRBJ2-5,TRBD1,TGTGCCTGGAAGAGGGACAGGGCTTCGGAGACCCAGTACTTC,CAWKRDRASETQYF
NA,TRBV6-6,TRBJ2-7,TRBD1,TGTGCCAGCAGCCTGGTATCTGGGGACAGGGGACACGAGCAGTACTTC,CASSLVSGDRGHEQYF